The 25 T cell receptor beta chains reported below all come from one sample, sequenced in a study of T-cell memory formation after mild COVID-19 (dated by TCRdb to about 2021). The library was built by means of 5' RACE. The instrument was an Illumina NovaSeq 6000. The public reads were reanalyzed by TCRdb: fastp trimming at Q25, MiXCR alignment, in-frame beta chains only. Every CDR3 protein is listed once, alongside the most common genes and DNA of its rows. The table for this sample lists 450,000 to 650,000 distinct CDR3 sequences; about 20% of them were counted only once. The ten largest account for approximately 13% of the sample. The sample was PBMCs or a T cell subset sorted from them (not recorded which). The receptors here all came from an adult woman who had mild COVID-19 (a few samples of this study predate the infection). The sample titles of this study are shuffled in the database, so cell type and time point are left out; the donor was told from shared clones.

The chain carries TRBV29-1 and TRBJ2-2; 10 bases align to TRBD2. This CDR3 contains 14 residues. Germline CDR1 SQVTM, CDR2 ANQGSEA. V lost 4 bases and J lost 6; bases outside the gene matches: 5. CDR3 residues: CSVGTSGPAGELFF. For the CDR3, the DNA is TGCAGCGTTGGGACTAGCGGTCCGGCCGGGGAGCTGTTTTTT.

This clonotype turned up a few times. The V and J genes are TRBV5-1 and TRBJ1-2; tentatively, D is TRBD1 (5 bases). This CDR3 contains 15 residues. Germline CDR1 reads SGHRS; CDR2 reads YFSETQ. The V end was cut by 0 bases, the J end by 7 bases, with 16 bases between. CDR3 coding DNA: TGCGCCAGCAGCTTGGGCACAGGATTACCTGGTGGCTACACCTTC. Translated, it gives CASSLGTGLPGGYTF.

This clonotype was counted at least ten times. The chain has TRBV5-1 and TRBJ1-3; a possible D gene is TRBD1 (5 bases). Trimming removed 3 bases from V and 9 bases from J, with 16 bases in between. Germline CDR1 SGHRS, CDR2 YFSETQ. This CDR3 has 14 amino acids. The CDR3 region has the DNA TGCGCCAGCAGCTACCGGGCCAAAGGGGCCACCATATATTTT. This translates into CASSYRAKGATIYF.

The chain couples TRBV7-2 to TRBJ2-5; 14 bases fit TRBD2. This CDR3 region has 17 residues. V gave up 1 base and J gave up 12 bases; unmatched junction bases: 13. CDR1 is SGHTA, CDR2 FQGNSA, per germline. As DNA, the CDR3 is TGTGCCAGCAGCTTAGTTCTCCTGACTAGCGGGAGGGTTGGAAAGTACTTC. This gives the protein CASSLVLLTSGRVGKYF.

This clonotype has just a few counts. This chain joins TRBV4-2 and TRBJ1-2; the D is unclear. Germline V CDR1 and CDR2: LGHNA, YNFKEQ. V shed 1 base and J shed 8 bases, with 17 bases lying between them. The CDR3 consists of 15 residues. In DNA, the CDR3 is TGTGCCAGCAGCCAAGTAAACGCCGGACCCCTGGGCTACACCTTC. This sequence encodes CASSQVNAGPLGYTF.

This sequence joins TRBV29-1 and TRBJ2-1, with D perhaps TRBD1 (5 bases). The CDR3 sequence is 12 residues long. Looked up from germline, CDR1 is SQVTM and CDR2 is ANQGSEA. Trimming took 4 bases from V and 4 from J, leaving 8 bases between them. The CDR3 loop is CSVVQEYNEQFF. In DNA form, the CDR3 reads TGCAGCGTTGTACAGGAATACAATGAGCAGTTCTTC.

As DNA, the CDR3 is TGTGCCAGCAGTTTAATTGGGGGCGGGGTGTACAATGAGCAGTTCTTC. This codes for CASSLIGGGVYNEQFF. The V gene is TRBV27, the J gene TRBJ2-1, with D perhaps assigned TRBD1 or TRBD2 (6 bases each). There are 16 residues in the CDR3. CDR1 and CDR2 from the germline V gene are MNHEY and SMNVEV (reference sequence). The germline V and J ends were trimmed by 2 bases and 4 bases, with 15 bases remaining between them.

The genes are TRBV18 and TRBJ2-6; D not certain. CDR1 and CDR2 from the germline V gene are KGHSH and LQKENI. The CDR3 sequence is 18 residues long. The V end was cut by 8 bases, the J end by 0 bases, with 20 bases between. Written as DNA, the CDR3 is TGTGCCAGCCACCGACAAGGAGAGCTGAACTCTGGGGCCAACGTCCTGACTTTC. Amino acids: CASHRQGELNSGANVLTF.

Only a few counts were recorded for this clonotype. The genes are TRBV29-1 and TRBJ2-2; D possibly corresponds to TRBD2 (5 bases). V was trimmed by 7 bases and J by 2 bases, leaving 17 bases between them. CDR3 size: 15 residues. Germline V gene sequence: CDR1 SQVTM, CDR2 ANQGSEA. The CDR3 sequence is CSGLGIEVNTGELFF. The CDR3 DNA is TGCAGCGGCCTCGGGATAGAAGTCAACACCGGGGAGCTGTTTTTT.

This clonotype showed up just a few times. The V gene is TRBV5-6, the J gene TRBJ2-3; possibly TRBD2 for D (5 bases). CDR3 length equals 15 residues. V was pared by 4 bases and J by 8 bases, with 20 bases between. The V gene's germline CDR1 is SGHDT and CDR2 YYEEEE. The CDR3 loop reads CASSPSGVRTGTQYF. The CDR3 region has the DNA TGTGCCAGCAGCCCAAGCGGAGTAAGGACCGGTACGCAGTATTTT.

This chain uses TRBV4-1 with TRBJ1-2; no reliable D call. Trimming pared 2 bases from V and 8 bases from J, leaving 12 bases between. CDR3 length: 13 amino acids. The germline CDR1 and CDR2 sequences are MGHRA and YSYEKL. As DNA, the CDR3 is TGCGCCAGCAGCCAAAGGCAGTCCTTCGGCTACACCTTC. Translating it yields CASSQRQSFGYTF.

In nucleotides, the CDR3 is TGTGCCAGCTCAAAGAACAGGGACACTGAAGCTTTCTTT. Encoded protein: CASSKNRDTEAFF. This rearrangement joins TRBV18 to TRBJ1-1; maybe TRBD1 (6 bases). V dropped 5 bases and J dropped 3 bases, with 10 bases sitting between them. The CDR3 is made up of 13 amino acids. CDR1 is KGHSH, CDR2 LQKENI, per germline.

The rearrangement joins TRBV12-3 or TRBV12-4 to TRBJ2-1; D gene ambiguous. The CDR3 is made up of 15 amino acids. Trimming removed 5 bases from V and 0 bases from J, with 11 bases in between. The CDR3, as DNA: TGTGCCAGCAGTCCCCAGGCGAGCTCCTACAATGAGCAGTTCTTC. Protein product: CASSPQASSYNEQFF.

This clonotype turned up a few times. The chain recombines TRBV20-1 with TRBJ2-2; perhaps D is TRBD1 or TRBD2 (5 bases each). CDR1 is DFQATT and CDR2 is SNEGSKA in the germline V gene (reference sequence). V lost 2 bases and J 4 bases, leaving 8 bases between the germline ends. CDR3 length equals 13 residues. The CDR3 reads CSARQGVTGELFF. The CDR3 DNA sequence: TGCAGTGCTAGACAGGGAGTCACCGGGGAGCTGTTTTTT.

This clonotype was picked up a small number of times. The chain uses TRBV7-9 and TRBJ1-5; D uncertain. Germline V gene lookup returns CDR1 SEHNR and CDR2 FQNEAQ (reference sequence). V lost 5 bases, J lost 2 bases, and 4 bases lay in between. This CDR3 has 12 residues. The CDR3 region is CASSHGNQPQHF. As DNA, the CDR3 is TGTGCCAGCAGCCATGGCAATCAGCCCCAGCATTTT.

V usage is TRBV12-3 or TRBV12-4 and J usage is TRBJ1-3; the D is unclear. Trimming pared 3 bases from V and 4 bases from J, leaving 10 bases between. CDR3 length: 14 amino acids. CDR3 loop: CASSFSTRGNTIYF. DNA of the CDR3: TGTGCCAGCAGTTTTAGTACCCGCGGAAACACCATATATTTT.

This clonotype turned up a few times. This chain links TRBV3-1 with TRBJ2-1, with 7 bases fitting TRBD2. CDR1 is LGHDT, CDR2 YNNKEL, per germline (reference sequence). V lost 1 base, J lost 2 bases, and 5 bases stayed unmatched. This CDR3 is built from 16 residues. CDR3 residues: CASSQGWGGAYNEQFF. The CDR3 DNA follows: TGTGCCAGCAGCCAAGGTTGGGGAGGGGCCTACAATGAGCAGTTCTTC.

V gene TRBV27 combines with J gene TRBJ1-2; tentatively, D is TRBD1 (6 bases). CDR1 and CDR2 (germline): MNHEY, SMNVEV (reference sequence). Trimming shortened V by 5 bases and J by 6 bases, and 7 bases separated the two germline ends. CDR3 size: 11 residues. Here the CDR3 DNA reads TGTGCCAGCAGTCAGGGGAATGGCTACACCTTC. Protein sequence: CASSQGNGYTF.

This clonotype was detected only once. The chain combines TRBV20-1 with TRBJ2-3; 10 positions match TRBD2. Per germline, CDR1 DFQATT and CDR2 SNEGSKA (reference sequence). V gave up 6 bases and J gave up 7 bases; unmatched junction bases: 13. The CDR3 contains 15 residues. The CDR3 loop is CSALGLAEAGNTQYF. As DNA, the CDR3 is TGCAGTGCGCTTGGACTAGCGGAGGCCGGGAATACGCAGTATTTT.

This clonotype was observed a handful of times. The chain joins TRBV4-1 to TRBJ2-7; TRBD1 aligns across 10 bases. V trimming: 0 bases; J trimming: 7 bases; junction bases outside the gene matches: 6. CDR3 length equals 15 residues. CDR1 is MGHRA and CDR2 is YSYEKL in the germline V gene. The CDR3 bases are TGCGCCAGCAGCCAAGAGGGACAGGGGTTTACAGAGCAGTACTTC. This encodes CASSQEGQGFTEQYF.

This clonotype was counted ten times or more. The chain uses TRBV9 and TRBJ2-5; D is ambiguous. In germline, CDR1 is SGDLS, CDR2 YYNGEE. V shed 2 bases and J shed 1 base, with 6 bases lying between them. The CDR3 length is 13 residues. The CDR3 region is CASSVYSQETQYF. The CDR3 nucleotides are TGTGCCAGCAGCGTCTACAGCCAAGAGACCCAGTACTTC.

This clonotype was picked up one time. The CDR3 spells CASSEPPLGGYTF. CDR3 nucleotides: TGTGCCAGCAGCGAACCTCCGCTGGGTGGCTACACCTTC. The chain recombines TRBV9 with TRBJ1-2, with D unclear. This CDR3 is 13 amino acids long. From germline, CDR1 is SGDLS and CDR2 YYNGEE. Deletions cut 3 bases from V and 7 bases from J, with 13 bases between.

The CDR3: CASSLEQTYGYTF. The CDR3 DNA sequence: TGCGCCAGCAGCTTGGAACAGACCTATGGCTACACCTTC. The V call is TRBV5-1, the J call TRBJ1-2; D unclear. This CDR3 is 13 amino acids long. Trimming took 0 bases from V and 4 from J, leaving 7 bases between them. Germline V gene lookup returns CDR1 SGHRS and CDR2 YFSETQ. The full variable domain, completed using reference TRBV5-1 and TRBJ1-2, is KAGVTQTPRYLIKTRGQQVTLSCSPISGHRSVSWYQQTPGQGLQFLFEYFSETQRNKGNFPGRFSGRQFSNSRSEMNVSTLELGDSALYLCASSLEQTYGYTFGSGTRLTVV.

The chain couples TRBV28 to TRBJ2-1; no definite D call. Looked up from germline, CDR1 is MDHEN and CDR2 is SYDVKM. Trimming cost V 10 bases and J 5 bases, with 9 bases left between them. The CDR3 extends over 11 amino acids. CDR3 protein: CATLGNNEQFF. CDR3 DNA: TGTGCCACCCTGGGTAACAATGAGCAGTTCTTC.

This clonotype was counted a single time. This chain uses TRBV9 with TRBJ2-2; TRBD2 is a possible D gene (6 bases). V was trimmed by 0 bases and J by 8 bases, leaving 11 bases between them. Germline V gene lookup returns CDR1 SGDLS and CDR2 YYNGEE. This CDR3 contains 14 residues. This CDR3 is CASSVGGTQGELFF. CDR3 in DNA: TGTGCCAGCAGCGTAGGTGGGACTCAGGGGGAGCTGTTTTTT.